The 32 T cell receptor beta chains below all came from one sample that was sequenced in a study of cytomegalovirus exposure and HLA in healthy donors. The data were produced by immunoSEQ multiplex PCR, yet TCRdb's version contains in-frame clones alone and is incomplete. The sample carries about 240,000 clones, approximately 86% recorded once. The sample comprised PBMCs. These receptors all stem from a woman in her twenties or thirties in good health and CMV-seropositive.

V and J are TRBV2 and TRBJ1-2; the D gene is possibly TRBD1 (5 bases). Germline V gene lookup returns CDR1 SNHLY and CDR2 FYNNEI. Trimming removed 6 bases from V and 0 bases from J, with 11 bases in between. The CDR3 has 14 amino acids. The chain's CDR3 is CASRPDRANYGYTF. The CDR3, as DNA: TGTGCCAGCAGACCCGACAGAGCTAACTATGGCTACACCTTC.

The V and J genes are TRBV5-4 and TRBJ2-3, with 15 nucleotides matching TRBD2. The length of the CDR3 is 18 residues. The trim removed 4 bases at V and 3 bases at J, leaving 9 bases unmatched. Germline lookup yields CDR1 SGHNT and CDR2 YYREEE (reference sequence). The CDR3 nucleotides read TGTGCCAGCAGCCCGGGACTAGCGGGAGGCCCAGGGACAGATACGCAGTATTTT. Translated: CASSPGLAGGPGTDTQYF.

Only one count was recorded for this clone. The V gene is TRBV28, the J gene TRBJ2-2, with D possibly TRBD1 on 6 matching bases. The V gene lost 3 bases and the J gene lost 7 bases, with 12 bases spanning the gap. The CDR3 is 14 residues long. Germline V gives CDR1 MDHEN, CDR2 SYDVKM. This chain's CDR3 is CASSFTGSSGELFF. For the CDR3, the DNA is TGTGCCAGCAGTTTCACAGGGTCTAGCGGGGAGCTGTTTTTT.

In this sample, this clone turned up once. This chain's CDR3 is CASSRGTSGIYEQYF. The CDR3 nucleotides read TGTGCCAGCAGCCGAGGGACTAGCGGGATCTACGAGCAGTACTTC. The chain links TRBV14 to TRBJ2-7; 13 positions agree with TRBD2. Germline CDR1 is SGHDN and CDR2 is FVKESK. V lost 4 bases and J lost 3; bases outside the gene matches: 3. The CDR3 is 15 residues long.

This clone was recorded a few times. This chain links TRBV30 with TRBJ2-7; 9 nucleotides align to TRBD1. There are 12 residues in the CDR3. Germline values: CDR1 GTSNPN, CDR2 SVGIG (reference sequence). The V and J ends lost 5 bases and 4 bases, in that order; junction bases with no gene match: 3. The CDR3 spells CAWGQGSYEQYF. The CDR3 DNA is TGTGCCTGGGGACAGGGGTCGTACGAGCAGTACTTC.

This clone was seen a single time. This CDR3 is also generated by other DNA sequences in the sample. This chain joins TRBV7-9 and TRBJ1-1; unclear D gene. Deletions cut 1 base from V and 4 bases from J, with 13 bases between. CDR3 length equals 15 residues. The germline CDR1 and CDR2 sequences are SEHNR and FQNEAQ (reference sequence). The chain's CDR3 is CASSLEGTGSTEAFF. In nucleotides, the CDR3 is TGTGCCAGCAGCTTAGAGGGTACCGGGAGCACTGAAGCTTTCTTT.

V usage is TRBV28 and J usage is TRBJ2-2, with 7 bases fitting TRBD1. The ends lost 6 bases at V and 2 bases at J; junction bases unmatched: 6. CDR1 is MDHEN, CDR2 SYDVKM, per germline. CDR3 size: 15 residues. DNA for the CDR3: TGTGCCAGCAGCCATCGACAGGGTAACACCGGGGAGCTGTTTTTT. Translated, it gives CASSHRQGNTGELFF.

This clone was counted a single time. The chain uses TRBV11-2 and TRBJ2-3; the D is unclear. The CDR3 runs to 16 residues. Germline V gene sequence: CDR1 SGHAT, CDR2 FQNNGV. The V gene lost 1 base and the J gene lost 0 bases, with 11 bases spanning the gap. The CDR3 region is CASSLALLSSTDTQYF. In nucleotides, the CDR3 is TGTGCCAGCAGCTTAGCCCTTCTCTCTAGCACAGATACGCAGTATTTT.

This clone was recorded once. The chain couples TRBV6-1 to TRBJ2-1, with D perhaps TRBD2 (5 bases). Germline V CDR1 and CDR2: MNHNS, SASEGT. Trimming pared 6 bases from V and 5 bases from J, leaving 17 bases between. The CDR3 runs 15 residues. The CDR3 coding sequence is TGTGCCAGCAGCACGAAACCGGGATCAAACAATGAGCAGTTCTTC. Protein: CASSTKPGSNNEQFF.

The J gene is TRBJ2-7, the V gene TRBV23-1, with D tentatively TRBD2 (5 bases). TRBV23-1 is flagged as an ORF with uncertain function. Deletions cut 10 bases from V and 2 bases from J, with 21 bases between. The CDR3 spans 15 residues. The DNA for the CDR3 is TGCGCCATCCGTTGGGAGCGTCTCTCGACCTACGAGCAGTACTTC. Its protein is CAIRWERLSTYEQYF.

The J gene is TRBJ1-2, the V gene TRBV29-1; TRBD1 might be the D (6 bases). The CDR3 spans 11 residues. The ends were cut back, 5 bases at V and 10 bases at J, with 14 bases in the middle. Germline V gene data show CDR1 as SQVTM and CDR2 as ANQGSEA. The CDR3 loop is CSVMPGDYYTF. CDR3 nucleotides: TGCAGCGTTATGCCAGGGGACTACTACACCTTC.

This rearrangement joins TRBV11-2 to TRBJ1-2; D is perhaps TRBD1 (6 bases). This CDR3 region has 13 residues. The ends were cut back, 5 bases at V and 3 bases at J, with 10 bases in the middle. Germline V gene sequence: CDR1 SGHAT, CDR2 FQNNGV. In DNA form, the CDR3 reads TGTGCCAGCAGCGGACAGCCTGACTATGGCTACACCTTC. As protein: CASSGQPDYGYTF.

This clone has more than one count but fewer than ten. The CDR3 is CASSRLAGGNYEQYF. CDR3 DNA sequence: TGTGCCAGCAGCCGGCTAGCGGGAGGAAACTACGAGCAGTACTTC. The J gene is TRBJ2-7, the V gene TRBV7-2; 11 nucleotides line up with TRBD2. CDR3 size: 15 residues. The trim removed 5 bases at V and 3 bases at J, leaving 6 bases unmatched. Germline V gene sequence: CDR1 SGHTA, CDR2 FQGNSA.

The rearrangement joins TRBV5-1 to TRBJ2-7; 7 nucleotides align to TRBD1. Germline CDR1 and CDR2: SGHRS and YFSETQ. The CDR3 extends over 15 amino acids. Trimming removed 1 base from V and 6 bases from J; junction bases left unmatched: 10. Written as DNA, the CDR3 is TGCGCCAGCAGCTTGCGGCCCCGGGACAGCACCGAGCAGTACTTC. Translated: CASSLRPRDSTEQYF.

The sample holds one count of this clone. V is TRBV6-6 and J is TRBJ1-1; the match to TRBD1 covers 8 bases. The CDR3 length is 13 residues. The germline V gene has CDR1 MNHNY and CDR2 SVGAGI (reference sequence). Trimming took 9 bases from V and 5 from J; bases not matched to a gene: 8. For the CDR3, the DNA is TGTGCCAGTGTGGTTGACAGGGGAACTGAAGCTTTCTTT. This codes for CASVVDRGTEAFF.

The CDR3 protein is CASSLAVVNTEAFF. In DNA form, the CDR3 reads TGTGCCAGCAGCTTGGCGGTAGTGAACACTGAAGCTTTCTTT. V is TRBV11-2 and J is TRBJ1-1, with D unresolved. Trimming took 3 bases from V and 0 from J, leaving 8 bases between them. CDR1 SGHAT and CDR2 FQNNGV come from the germline V gene. The length of the CDR3 is 14 residues.

The J gene is TRBJ1-4, the V gene TRBV27; D is uncertain. The CDR3 has 11 residues. Between the trimmed V and J ends, which lost 7 bases and 4 bases, there was a span of 4 bases. Germline V gene lookup returns CDR1 MNHEY and CDR2 SMNVEV (reference sequence). The CDR3 DNA is TGTGCCAGCATCCATAATGAAAAACTGTTTTTT. Its translation is CASIHNEKLFF.

CDR3 sequence reads: CAISDSYGYTF. For the CDR3, the DNA is TGTGCCATTTCGGACAGCTATGGCTACACCTTC. The gene calls are TRBV28 and TRBJ1-2; TRBD1 is a possible D gene (6 bases). Trimming pared 10 bases from V and 4 bases from J, leaving 10 bases between. This CDR3 is 11 amino acids long. CDR1 is MDHEN and CDR2 is SYDVKM in the germline V gene.

The chain uses TRBV19 and TRBJ1-4, with no clear D. V lost 5 bases and J 5 bases, leaving 21 bases between the germline ends. Germline loops: CDR1 LNHDA, CDR2 SQIVND (reference sequence). The CDR3 totals 17 residues. CDR3 in amino acids: CASSVAQRRAKNEKLFF. The CDR3 DNA is TGTGCCAGTAGTGTCGCTCAACGTCGAGCGAAGAATGAAAAACTGTTTTTT.

The chain recombines TRBV7-3 with TRBJ1-1, with D unresolved. CDR3 length: 13 residues. Germline V CDR1 and CDR2: SGHTA, FQGTGA. The germline V and J ends were trimmed by 2 bases and 3 bases, with 7 bases remaining between them. CDR3 sequence reads: CASSLEGDTEAFF. CDR3 bases: TGTGCCAGCAGCTTAGAAGGAGACACTGAAGCTTTCTTT.

The chain links TRBV19 to TRBJ1-1; 7 bases are a match to TRBD1. The ends lost 3 bases at V and 4 bases at J; junction bases unmatched: 5. Germline-derived CDR1 and CDR2 are LNHDA and SQIVND (reference sequence). CDR3 length: 14 residues. The CDR3 reads CASSITGVSTEAFF. In nucleotides, the CDR3 is TGTGCCAGTAGTATCACAGGGGTGAGCACTGAAGCTTTCTTT.

The chain recombines TRBV5-6 with TRBJ2-7, with a tentative D call TRBD2 (7 bases). The CDR3 runs to 15 residues. Trimming left V 5 bases short and J 3 bases short, with 18 bases between. Germline CDR1 and CDR2: SGHDT and YYEEEE. As DNA, the CDR3 is TGTGCCAGCAGTTCTTGGGGGGGCGCGGGCTACGAGCAGTACTTC. Protein product: CASSSWGGAGYEQYF.

The chain links TRBV29-1 to TRBJ2-1; 15 nucleotides match TRBD2. This CDR3 contains 15 residues. V was pared by 6 bases and J by 4 bases, with 4 bases of the junction left unmatched. Germline CDR1 is SQVTM and CDR2 is ANQGSEA. CDR3 nucleotide sequence: TGCAGCGTCGGACTAGCGGGAGGGGGGTACAATGAGCAGTTCTTC. This translates into CSVGLAGGGYNEQFF.

The J gene is TRBJ2-7, the V gene TRBV28; D not certain. In germline, CDR1 is MDHEN, CDR2 SYDVKM. The CDR3 is made up of 12 amino acids. The V end lost 6 bases, the J end lost 3 bases, and 9 bases lay between the germline ends. CDR3 in amino acids: CASRDTFYEQYF. In nucleotides, the CDR3 is TGTGCCAGCAGAGATACTTTCTACGAGCAGTACTTC. The full variable domain, with the rest looked up from reference TRBV28 and TRBJ2-7, is DVKVTQSSRYLVKRTGEKVFLECVQDMDHENMFWYRQDPGLGLRLIYFSYDVKMKEKGDIPEGYSVSREKKERFSLILESASTNQTSMYLCASRDTFYEQYFGPGTRLTVT.

V gene TRBV7-8 combines with J gene TRBJ2-1; TRBD1 matches at 7 bases. The germline gives CDR1 SGHVS, CDR2 FQNEAQ. V was clipped by 5 bases and J by 4 bases; unmatched bases: 8. The CDR3 covers 15 residues. This CDR3 is CASSKDREPYNEQFF. For the CDR3, the DNA is TGTGCCAGCAGCAAAGACAGGGAGCCGTACAATGAGCAGTTCTTC.

The V call is TRBV19, the J call TRBJ2-5; 12 positions agree with TRBD2. CDR1 is LNHDA and CDR2 is SQIVND in the germline V gene (reference sequence). The CDR3 extends over 16 amino acids. V shed 1 base, J shed 4 bases, and the junction held 4 bases outside the gene matches. CDR3 sequence (DNA): TGTGCCAGTAGTATAGTGCTAGCGGGAGGGGGAGAGACCCAGTACTTC. It encodes CASSIVLAGGGETQYF.

The V gene is TRBV9, the J gene TRBJ2-2; D is perhaps TRBD1 (6 bases). V shed 2 bases and J shed 1 base, with 15 bases lying between them. This CDR3 is built from 17 residues. CDR1 and CDR2 from the germline V gene are SGDLS and YYNGEE. Written as DNA, the CDR3 is TGTGCCAGCAGCGTCCGACCGGGACACAGGAACACCGGGGAGCTGTTTTTT. It encodes CASSVRPGHRNTGELFF. The variable domain in full, with the rest retrieved from reference TRBV9 and TRBJ2-2, is DSGVTQTPKHLITATGQRVTLRCSPRSGDLSVYWYQQSLDQGLQFLIQYYNGEERAKGNILERFSAQQFPDLHSELNLSSLELGDSALYFCASSVRPGHRNTGELFFGEGSRLTVL.

This chain links TRBV6-1 with TRBJ1-1; weak D call: TRBD1 (5 bases). The CDR3 contains 14 residues. Looked up from germline, CDR1 is MNHNS and CDR2 is SASEGT. Trimming cost V 7 bases and J 4 bases, with 16 bases left between them. CDR3 residues: CASTADIRGTEAFF. The CDR3 DNA reads TGTGCCAGCACTGCGGACATCCGAGGCACTGAAGCTTTCTTT.

Only a few counts were recorded for this clone. DNA for the CDR3: TGTGCCAGCAGTTACTCCGAAAGGCGGGCCGGGGAGCTGTTTTTT. Translation gives CASSYSERRAGELFF. The genes are TRBV6-6 and TRBJ2-2, with a tentative D call TRBD2 (5 bases). Trimming left V 0 bases short and J 6 bases short, with 11 bases between. The CDR3 covers 15 residues. Germline CDR1 and CDR2: MNHNY and SVGAGI (reference sequence).

This clone has just a few counts. The rearrangement uses TRBV2 and TRBJ2-7, with a tentative D call TRBD2 (5 bases). The germline gives CDR1 SNHLY, CDR2 FYNNEI. The length of the CDR3 is 12 residues. Deletions cut 4 bases from V and 9 bases from J, with 13 bases between. CDR3 sequence reads: CASSGESSGQYF. DNA of the CDR3: TGTGCCAGCAGTGGAGAAAGCAGCGGGCAGTACTTC. Full variable domain (remainder filled in from reference TRBV2 and TRBJ2-7): EPEVTQTPSHQVTQMGQEVILRCVPISNHLYFYWYRQILGQKVEFLVSFYNNEISEKSEIFDDQFSVERPDGSNFTLKIRSTKLEDSAMYFCASSGESSGQYFGPGTRLTVT.

This chain links TRBV15 with TRBJ2-6; D gene ambiguous. CDR1 LNHNV and CDR2 YYDKDF come from the germline V gene (reference sequence). The germline V and J ends were trimmed by 5 bases and 2 bases, with 13 bases remaining between them. CDR3 length: 16 residues. CDR3 sequence reads: CATSGLEEPGANVLTF. Written as DNA, the CDR3 is TGTGCCACCAGCGGATTAGAGGAGCCTGGGGCCAACGTCCTGACTTTC.

This clone was detected once. The gene calls are TRBV6-5 and TRBJ2-7; D remains ambiguous. Germline values: CDR1 MNHEY, CDR2 SVGAGI. V lost 0 bases, J lost 1 base, and 7 bases lay in between. The CDR3 is made up of 14 amino acids. The CDR3 DNA sequence: TGTGCCAGCAGTTACTCGGCAGGATCCTACGAGCAGTACTTC. Its translation: CASSYSAGSYEQYF.